The clone carrying this T cell receptor beta chain was recorded a few times. This specimen comes from a study of metastatic and nonmetastatic thyroid tumors. No treatment had been given to any patient before thyroid surgery. Trimming at V came to 8 bases and at J to 2 bases, leaving 9 bases not matched to a gene. Germline lookup yields CDR1 LNHDA and CDR2 SQIVND (reference sequence). This CDR3 is 15 amino acids long. TCRdb reanalyzed the PCR reads with MiXCR. Here the sample spans more than 40,000 clones, about 3.2% being singletons. This receptor was obtained from a female donor with papillary thyroid cancer or a benign thyroid nodule (not recorded which). Some clones in this sample may be carry-over from other donors' samples. What was sequenced was blood. This rearrangement joins TRBV19 to TRBJ2-1, with 7 bases that match TRBD1. In DNA, the CDR3 is TGTGCCAGTCAATCCGGGACAGACACCTACAATGAGCAGTTCTTC. Its translation: CASQSGTDTYNEQFF.